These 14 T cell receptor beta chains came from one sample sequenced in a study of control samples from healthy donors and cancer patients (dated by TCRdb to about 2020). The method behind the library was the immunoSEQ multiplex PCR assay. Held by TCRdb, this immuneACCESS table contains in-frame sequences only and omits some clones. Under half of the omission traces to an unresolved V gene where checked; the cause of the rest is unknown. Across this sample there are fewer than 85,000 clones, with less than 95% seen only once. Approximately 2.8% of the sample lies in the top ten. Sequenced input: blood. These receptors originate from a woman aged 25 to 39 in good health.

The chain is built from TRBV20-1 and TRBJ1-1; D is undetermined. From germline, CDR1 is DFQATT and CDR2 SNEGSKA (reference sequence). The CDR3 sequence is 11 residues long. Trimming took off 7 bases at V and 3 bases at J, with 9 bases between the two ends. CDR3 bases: TGCAGTGTTGTAGGAGACACTGAAGCTTTCTTT. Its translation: CSVVGDTEAFF.

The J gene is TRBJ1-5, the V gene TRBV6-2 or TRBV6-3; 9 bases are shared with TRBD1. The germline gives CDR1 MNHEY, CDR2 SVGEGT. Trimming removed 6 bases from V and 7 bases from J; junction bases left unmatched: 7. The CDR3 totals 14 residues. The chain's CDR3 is CASSSQGANQPQHF. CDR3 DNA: TGTGCCAGCAGCTCACAGGGGGCTAACCAGCCCCAGCATTTT.

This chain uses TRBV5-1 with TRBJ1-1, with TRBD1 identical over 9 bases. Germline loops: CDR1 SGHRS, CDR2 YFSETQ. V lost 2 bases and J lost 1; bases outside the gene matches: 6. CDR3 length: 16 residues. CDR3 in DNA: TGCGCCAGCAGCTTTCACAGGGGGCAAGGGAACACTGAAGCTTTCTTT. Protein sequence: CASSFHRGQGNTEAFF.

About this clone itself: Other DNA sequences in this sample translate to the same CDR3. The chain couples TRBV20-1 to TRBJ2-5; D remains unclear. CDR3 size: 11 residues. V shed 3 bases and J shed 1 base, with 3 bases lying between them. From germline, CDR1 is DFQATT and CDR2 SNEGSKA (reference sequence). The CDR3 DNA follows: TGCAGTGCTAGGATCCAAGAGACCCAGTACTTC. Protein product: CSARIQETQYF.

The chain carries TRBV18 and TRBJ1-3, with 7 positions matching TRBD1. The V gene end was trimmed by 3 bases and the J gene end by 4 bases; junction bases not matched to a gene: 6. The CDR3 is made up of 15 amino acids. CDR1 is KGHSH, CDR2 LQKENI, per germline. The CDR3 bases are TGTGCCAGCTCACCGAACCGACAGGGAGGAAACACCATATATTTT. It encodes CASSPNRQGGNTIYF.

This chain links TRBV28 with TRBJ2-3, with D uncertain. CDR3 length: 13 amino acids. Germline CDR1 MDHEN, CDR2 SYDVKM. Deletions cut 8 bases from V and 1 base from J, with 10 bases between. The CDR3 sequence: CASGPTRTDTQYF. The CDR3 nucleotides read TGTGCCAGCGGACCAACTCGCACAGATACGCAGTATTTT.

The CDR3 DNA reads as TGTGCCAGCAGCTTAGATCCGGGGACTGAAGCTTTCTTT. Its protein product is CASSLDPGTEAFF. V is TRBV11-3 and J is TRBJ1-1; the D is unclear. Per the germline V gene, CDR1 is SGHNT and CDR2 is YENEEA. The V gene lost 0 bases and the J gene lost 5 bases, with 7 bases spanning the gap. The CDR3 is made up of 13 amino acids.

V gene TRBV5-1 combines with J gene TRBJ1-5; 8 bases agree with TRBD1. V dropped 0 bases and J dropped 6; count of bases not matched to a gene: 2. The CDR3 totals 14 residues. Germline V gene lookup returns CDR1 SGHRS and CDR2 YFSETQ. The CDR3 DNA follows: TGCGCCAGCAGCTTGGGGCAGGGGGCTCAGCCCCAGCATTTT. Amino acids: CASSLGQGAQPQHF. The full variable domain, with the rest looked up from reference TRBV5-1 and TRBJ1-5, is KAGVTQTPRYLIKTRGQQVTLSCSPISGHRSVSWYQQTPGQGLQFLFEYFSETQRNKGNFPGRFSGRQFSNSRSEMNVSTLELGDSALYLCASSLGQGAQPQHFGDGTRLSIL.

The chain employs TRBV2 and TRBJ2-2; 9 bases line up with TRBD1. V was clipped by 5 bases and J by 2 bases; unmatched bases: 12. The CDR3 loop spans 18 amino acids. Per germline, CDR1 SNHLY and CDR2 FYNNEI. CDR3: CASSKRTGEGINTGELFF. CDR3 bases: TGTGCCAGCAGTAAAAGGACAGGGGAAGGGATAAACACCGGGGAGCTGTTTTTT.

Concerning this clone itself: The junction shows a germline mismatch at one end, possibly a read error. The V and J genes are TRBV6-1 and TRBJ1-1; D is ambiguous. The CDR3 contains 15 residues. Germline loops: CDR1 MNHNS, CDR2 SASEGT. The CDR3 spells CASSEDRKMNTEAFF. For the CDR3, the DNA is TGTGCCAGCAGCGAAGATAGAAAGATGAACACTGAAGCTTTCTTT.

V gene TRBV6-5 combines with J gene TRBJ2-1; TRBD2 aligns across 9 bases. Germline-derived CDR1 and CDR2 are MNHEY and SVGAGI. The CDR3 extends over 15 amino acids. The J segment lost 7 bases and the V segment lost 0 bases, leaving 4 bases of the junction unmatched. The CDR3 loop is CASSYSSGGFNEQFF. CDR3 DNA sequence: TGTGCCAGCAGTTACTCAAGCGGGGGGTTTAATGAGCAGTTCTTC.

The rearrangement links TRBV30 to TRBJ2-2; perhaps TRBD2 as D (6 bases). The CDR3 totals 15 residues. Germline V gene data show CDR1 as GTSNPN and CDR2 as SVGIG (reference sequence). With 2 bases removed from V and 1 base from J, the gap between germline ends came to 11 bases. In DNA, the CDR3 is TGTGCCTGGAGTAGGGACTTACTGAACACCGGGGAGCTGTTTTTT. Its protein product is CAWSRDLLNTGELFF.

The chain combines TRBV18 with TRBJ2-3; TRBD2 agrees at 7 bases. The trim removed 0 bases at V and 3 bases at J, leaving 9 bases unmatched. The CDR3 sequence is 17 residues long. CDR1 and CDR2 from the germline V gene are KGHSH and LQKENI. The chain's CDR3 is CASSPPSRRGGTDTQYF. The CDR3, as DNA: TGTGCCAGCTCACCACCAAGTAGGCGCGGGGGTACAGATACGCAGTATTTT.

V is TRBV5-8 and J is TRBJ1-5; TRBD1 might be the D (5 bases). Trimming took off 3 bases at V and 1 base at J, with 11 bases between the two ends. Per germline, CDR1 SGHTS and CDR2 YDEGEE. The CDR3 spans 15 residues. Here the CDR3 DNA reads TGTGCCAGCAGCTCCCTGGGGGTAAGCAATCAGCCCCAGCATTTT. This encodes CASSSLGVSNQPQHF.